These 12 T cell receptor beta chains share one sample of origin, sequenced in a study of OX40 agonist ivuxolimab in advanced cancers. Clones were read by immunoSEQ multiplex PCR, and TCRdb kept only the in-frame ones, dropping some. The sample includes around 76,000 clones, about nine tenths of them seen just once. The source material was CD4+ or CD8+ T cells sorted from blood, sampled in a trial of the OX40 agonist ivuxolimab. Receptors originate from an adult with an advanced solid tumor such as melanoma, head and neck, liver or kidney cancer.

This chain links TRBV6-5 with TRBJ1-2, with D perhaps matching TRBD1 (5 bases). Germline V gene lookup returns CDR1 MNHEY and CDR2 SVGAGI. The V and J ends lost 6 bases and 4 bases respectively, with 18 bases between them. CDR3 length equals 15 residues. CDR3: CASSDHSRGSYGYTF. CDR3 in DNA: TGTGCCAGCAGCGACCATTCCCGGGGGTCCTATGGCTACACCTTC.

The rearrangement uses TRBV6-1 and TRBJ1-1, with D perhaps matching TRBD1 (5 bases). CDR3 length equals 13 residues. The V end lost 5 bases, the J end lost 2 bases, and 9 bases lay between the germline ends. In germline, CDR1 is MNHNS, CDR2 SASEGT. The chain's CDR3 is CASSTQGNTEAFF. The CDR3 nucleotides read TGTGCCAGCAGTACTCAGGGAAACACTGAAGCTTTCTTT.

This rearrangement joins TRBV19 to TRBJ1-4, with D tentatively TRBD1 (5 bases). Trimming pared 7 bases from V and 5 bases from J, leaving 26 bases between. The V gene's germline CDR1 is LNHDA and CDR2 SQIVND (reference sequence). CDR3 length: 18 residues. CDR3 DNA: TGTGCCAGTACCATACGCCGGGGGTCGGGGGGACCGAATGAAAAACTGTTTTTT. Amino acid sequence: CASTIRRGSGGPNEKLFF.

CDR3 nucleotide sequence: TGTGCCAGCAGTGATATCAGGACAGGGACTGAAAAACTGTTTTTT. Protein product: CASSDIRTGTEKLFF. This chain uses TRBV2 with TRBJ1-4; 8 nucleotides align to TRBD1. Germline CDR1 is SNHLY and CDR2 is FYNNEI. This CDR3 is built from 15 residues. The V segment lost 3 bases and the J segment 7 bases; nucleotides outside the gene matches: 7.

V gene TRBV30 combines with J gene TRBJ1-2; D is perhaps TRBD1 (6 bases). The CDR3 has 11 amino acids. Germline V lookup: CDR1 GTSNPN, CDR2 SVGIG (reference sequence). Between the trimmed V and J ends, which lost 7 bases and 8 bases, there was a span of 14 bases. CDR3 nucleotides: TGTGCCTTGACACAGGGAGGAGGCTACACCTTC. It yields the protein CALTQGGGYTF.

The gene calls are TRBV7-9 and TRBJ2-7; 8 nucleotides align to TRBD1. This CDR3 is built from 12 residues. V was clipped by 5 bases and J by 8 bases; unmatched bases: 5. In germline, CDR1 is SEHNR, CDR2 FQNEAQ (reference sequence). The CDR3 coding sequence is TGTGCCAGCAGCATCGACAGGGGACAGCAGTACTTC. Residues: CASSIDRGQQYF.

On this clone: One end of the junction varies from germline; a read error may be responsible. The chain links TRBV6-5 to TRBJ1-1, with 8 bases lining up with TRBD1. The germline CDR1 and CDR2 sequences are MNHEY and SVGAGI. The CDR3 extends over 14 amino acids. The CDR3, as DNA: TGTGCCAGCGGACAGGGCTTAGTGAAGACTGAAGCTTTCTTT. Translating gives CASGQGLVKTEAFF.

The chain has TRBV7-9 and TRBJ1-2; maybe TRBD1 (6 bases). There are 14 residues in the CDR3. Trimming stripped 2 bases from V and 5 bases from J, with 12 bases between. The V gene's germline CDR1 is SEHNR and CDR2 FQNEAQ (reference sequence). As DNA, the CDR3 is TGTGCCAGCAGCTTAAGGACAGCTCCGTATGGCTACACCTTC. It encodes CASSLRTAPYGYTF. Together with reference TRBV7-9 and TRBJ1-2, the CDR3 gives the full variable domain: DTGVSQNPRHKITKRGQNVTFRCDPISEHNRLYWYRQTLGQGPEFLTYFQNEAQLEKSRLLSDRFSAERPKGSFSTLEIQRTEQGDSAMYLCASSLRTAPYGYTFGSGTRLTVV.

The CDR3 region is CASSLDLPGNTIYF. In nucleotides, the CDR3 is TGTGCCAGCAGCTTGGATCTTCCGGGAAACACCATATATTTT. The chain employs TRBV5-4 and TRBJ1-3; no reliable D call. V was trimmed by 0 bases and J by 4 bases, leaving 8 bases between them. The CDR3 sequence is 14 residues long. Per the germline V gene, CDR1 is SGHNT and CDR2 is YYREEE (reference sequence).

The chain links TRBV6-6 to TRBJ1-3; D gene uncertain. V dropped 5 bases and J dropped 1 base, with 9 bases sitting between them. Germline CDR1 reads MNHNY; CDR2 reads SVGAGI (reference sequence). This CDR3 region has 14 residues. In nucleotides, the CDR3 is TGTGCCAGCAGTGCCCGAGAATCTGGAAACACCATATATTTT. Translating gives CASSARESGNTIYF.

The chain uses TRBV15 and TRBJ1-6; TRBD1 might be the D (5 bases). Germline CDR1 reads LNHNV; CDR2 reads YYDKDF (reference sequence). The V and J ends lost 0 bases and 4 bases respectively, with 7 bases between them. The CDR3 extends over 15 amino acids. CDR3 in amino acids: CATSRDQGYNSPLHF. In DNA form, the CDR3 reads TGTGCCACCAGCAGAGATCAGGGATATAATTCACCCCTCCACTTT.

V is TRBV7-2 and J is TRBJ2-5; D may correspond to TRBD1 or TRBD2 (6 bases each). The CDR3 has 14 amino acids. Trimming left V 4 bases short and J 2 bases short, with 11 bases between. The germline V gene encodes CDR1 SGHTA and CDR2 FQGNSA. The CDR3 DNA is TGTGCCAGCAGCTCGCCGGGGGCACAAGAGACCCAGTACTTC. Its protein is CASSSPGAQETQYF.